Listed here are 6 T cell receptor beta chains from one sample, sequenced in a study of human T cells and chemical hapten exposure. Time point in this sample: patch test 2, 6 weeks after DPC sensitization. Treatment specified: therapeutic diphenylcyclopropenone sensitization with weekly scalp DPC. TCRdb re-derived calls from the RACE reads in MiXCR, one entry per CDR3 protein. This table has 330,000 or so distinct CDR3 sequences, just under 6.5% appearing once. Specimen: whole blood, collected in connection with sensitization to the hapten diphenylcyclopropenone (DPC). These receptors were obtained from a woman between 18 and 29 years old with alopecia areata. Some clones in this sample may be carry-over from other donors' samples.

This clonotype was counted at least ten times. The chain employs TRBV7-9 and TRBJ1-4, with D possibly being TRBD1 (5 bases). The CDR3 is made up of 15 amino acids. CDR1 and CDR2 from the germline V gene are SEHNR and FQNEAQ (reference sequence). V was clipped by 1 base and J by 5 bases, with 11 bases between them. CDR3 nucleotides: TGTGCCAGCAGCTTAGTCGCAGGGACCAATGAAAAACTGTTTTTT. Translated: CASSLVAGTNEKLFF.

The chain carries TRBV7-9 and TRBJ1-1; D unresolved. The CDR3 is made up of 10 amino acids. Germline lookup yields CDR1 SEHNR and CDR2 FQNEAQ (reference sequence). The ends were cut back, 10 bases at V and 4 bases at J, with 7 bases in the middle. The CDR3 coding sequence is TGTGCCACTAGCGGCACTGAAGCTTTCTTT. Encoded protein: CATSGTEAFF.

This clonotype has a handful of counts. The chain carries TRBV7-9 and TRBJ2-1, with 13 bases fitting TRBD2. The CDR3 consists of 17 residues. Per germline, CDR1 SEHNR and CDR2 FQNEAQ (reference sequence). Trimming took 5 bases from V and 4 from J; bases not matched to a gene: 8. In DNA, the CDR3 is TGTGCCAGCAGCCCAGCCCTGGGACTAGCGGGGTACAATGAGCAGTTCTTC. Translated, it gives CASSPALGLAGYNEQFF.

The chain joins TRBV12-3 or TRBV12-4 to TRBJ2-3; D is uncertain. The CDR3 length is 13 residues. V shed 2 bases and J shed 5 bases, with 8 bases lying between them. The CDR3 spells CASSLLLQDTQYF. CDR3 bases: TGTGCCAGCAGTTTACTTCTCCAAGATACGCAGTATTTT.

This clonotype was counted at least ten times. This CDR3 reads CASSQDLAGMTEAFF. CDR3 in DNA: TGTGCCAGCAGCCAAGATCTTGCAGGGATGACTGAAGCTTTCTTT. This chain links TRBV4-2 with TRBJ1-1, with D possibly matching TRBD1 (5 bases). From germline, CDR1 is LGHNA and CDR2 YNFKEQ. There are 15 residues in the CDR3. Trimming cost V 0 bases and J 5 bases, with 13 bases left between them.

This clonotype was picked up many times. The V and J genes are TRBV20-1 and TRBJ1-4; D is perhaps TRBD1 (5 bases). The CDR3 runs to 14 residues. Trimming took off 1 base at V and 8 bases at J, with 14 bases between the two ends. CDR1 and CDR2 from the germline V gene are DFQATT and SNEGSKA (reference sequence). CDR3 nucleotide sequence: TGCAGTGCTAGAGCCAGGGAGGCTGGCGAAAAACTGTTTTTT. It yields the protein CSARAREAGEKLFF.